Reported below is one TCR beta chain. It has no known antigen specificity. Base qualities are missing; no much larger clone stands one base away. Genomic DNA extracted from bulk tumor tissue served as TCR template, with 600 to 700 ng gDNA amplified per sample. During surgery, multiple biopsies were taken from each primary tumor, with sampling sites spaced as far apart as possible within the tumor mass. The study cohort was described as untreated, and the patients were newly diagnosed NSCLC cases having curative surgery. Donors were approximately 15 newly diagnosed non-small cell lung cancer patients undergoing surgery with curative intent. Resected tumor masses were reviewed by two independent pathologists. Only DNA and RNA samples of high quality went on to sequencing. The TCR beta CDR3 region was amplified with a multiplex PCR system whose first round of about 9 cycles used 32 V-gene forward primers and 13 J-gene reverse primers. The first PCR round was done with a QIAGEN Multiplex PCR Kit, and the primer sequences were filed in Chinese patent CN105087789A. A second PCR round added Illumina universal primers using the Phusion High-Fidelity PCR Kit. The TCR libraries underwent paired-end sequencing with a read length of 151 bp on the Illumina HiSeq X Ten platform. The published analysis was carried out like this. Reads without multiplex PCR primers were removed using Cutadapt, read pairs were merged using PEAR, and CDR3 regions were called using MiXCR with default settings. Repertoire diversity used Shannon entropy, and clonality was computed as one minus Shannon entropy divided by ln of productive unique sequence count. A clonotype counted as a dominant or high-frequency T-cell clone when its frequency was 0.5% or higher. TCRdb reprocessed the public reads (quality trimming at Q25 with fastp, clone calling with MiXCR) and kept in-frame beta chains. A single entry per CDR3 protein holds the most common genes and DNA from its merged rows. V and J calls and clone size were set by TCRdb, not the authors. This sample comprises some 31,000 distinct CDR3 sequences, around 30% of them detected only once. Under 5% of the sample is taken by the ten largest.

This entry is derived from a study of immune heterogeneity within non-small cell lung tumors listed by TCRdb under 2018. Turning to the overall study: By histology, the tumors were a handful of squamous cell carcinomas, around 10 non-squamous carcinomas and 1 tumor not otherwise specified. Whole-exome sequencing, RNA-seq and TCR beta repertoire sequencing were combined for multiple spatially distinct regions from each NSCLC tumor so that intratumoral immune heterogeneity could be examined. TCR repertoires were analyzed from some 60 tumor loci of fewer than 19 patients, whereas transcriptome data were available for only 40 or so loci from about a dozen patients. Binding of neoantigens to the HLA alleles of each patient was predicted with netMHCpan-3.0 for mutant peptides of 8 to 11 amino acids.

Overall study results and their limits: High-frequency TCR beta clonotypes were found to be largely distinct between individual patients. Within a given patient, the same dominant CDR3B clonotypes showed up repeatedly across loci, although different tumor locations also carried unique high-frequency clones. Local T-cell repertoire clonality showed a statistically significant but moderate positive correlation with local tumor mutational burden (R about 0.34).

For CDR1 and CDR2, the germline V gene lists KGHSH and LQKENI. The CDR3 has 15 amino acids, counting the end cysteine and phenylalanine. Here the CDR3 DNA is all that survives: 45 bases in frame from base 1. V trim: 4 bases; J trim: 2 bases; unmatched bases: 8. This receptor chain uses TRBV18 and TRBJ2-7; a stretch of 7 junction bases matches TRBD2. The TCR sequence derives from a middle-aged man with non-small cell lung cancer. Sequenced input: lung tumor tissue. The DNA sequence is as follows: TGTGCCAGCTCACGCGGGGGTGGTGTTCCCTACGAGCAGTACTTC. It translates as CASSRGGGVPYEQYF.